This T cell receptor (beta chain) is from a study of blood T cell repertoires in COVID-19. This clone was seen just once. The germline V gene encodes CDR1 LGHNT and CDR2 FRNRAP. Trimming took 7 bases from V and 5 from J, leaving 20 bases between them. This CDR3 has 15 amino acids. Libraries were prepared by immunoSEQ multiplex PCR; TCRdb keeps only in-frame clonotypes and omits some of them. The data contain roughly 190,000 clones, 70% to 90% of them singletons. The specimen sequenced was peripheral blood. V is TRBV12-5 and J is TRBJ1-1, with D perhaps matching TRBD1 (6 bases). The TCR comes from a young man with acute or convalescent COVID-19. The CDR3 bases are TGTGCTAGTGCCTATGTAGGGGGTCTGAGAACTGAAGCTTTCTTT. Protein: CASAYVGGLRTEAFF.